These T cell receptor beta chains were read from a single sample in a study of blood T cell repertoires in COVID-19. The assay was immunoSEQ multiplex PCR, and TCRdb's table has in-frame clones only and misses some. The sample includes about 190,000 clones, less than 85% of them seen just once. Sequencing was performed on PBMCs or T cells enriched from blood (not recorded which). The receptors derive from a woman aged 55-75 years with acute COVID-19. Both conserved end residues are part of each CDR3. The D gene is left open where the match is weak. Expanded clones are given a class, and other clones once, few, many or no size at all.

TGTGCCAGCAGCACGGGACAGCGGAATGAAAAACTGTTTTTT | CASSTGQRNEKLFF | TRBD1 | TRBV7-9 | NA | TRBJ1-4
TGTGCCAGCAGTCCCCAGGGGGTTGGGAACACTGAAGCTTTCTTT | CASSPQGVGNTEAFF | TRBD1 | TRBV28 | NA | TRBJ1-1
TGTGCCAGTACCGCAGGGAACACTGAAGCTTTCTTT | CASTAGNTEAFF | NA | TRBV19 | NA | TRBJ1-1
TGTGCCAGTAGCCCTACATCAGGGGGAAAACTGTTTTTT | CASSPTSGGKLFF | TRBD1 | TRBV19 | NA | TRBJ1-4
TGTGCCAGCAGCTTAGTAGTGGGGGGAGGCACTGAAGCTTTCTTT | CASSLVVGGGTEAFF | NA | TRBV11-2 | NA | TRBJ1-1
TGCGCCAGCAGACCGGGACAAGTCACAGATACGCAGTATTTT | CASRPGQVTDTQYF | NA | TRBV5-1 | NA | TRBJ2-3
TGTGCCAGCAGCTTAGAAAGGGGGCGCGAAGCTTTCTTT | CASSLERGREAFF | TRBD1 | TRBV7-2 | once | TRBJ1-1
TGTGCCAGTAGTCAGGGGGGCTCGAACACTGAAGCTTTCTTT | CASSQGGSNTEAFF | TRBD1 | TRBV19 | once | TRBJ1-1
TGTGCCAGCAGCCCACAGTACTCGAGCGGGGCCAACGTCCTGACTTTC | CASSPQYSSGANVLTF | NA | TRBV3-1/TRBV3-2 | NA | TRBJ2-6
TGCGCCAGCAGCGTGGGACAGGTTCTAGCTGGGGCCAACGTCCTGACTTTC | CASSVGQVLAGANVLTF | TRBD1 | TRBV5-1 | NA | TRBJ2-6
TGTGCCAGCAGCGCCCTTACACAGAACACCGGGGAGCTGTTTTTT | CASSALTQNTGELFF | NA | TRBV9 | NA | TRBJ2-2
TGTGCCAGCAGCTTGCTAGCGGGACCCGTCCCATCCTACGAGCAGTACTTC | CASSLLAGPVPSYEQYF | TRBD2 | TRBV7-2 | NA | TRBJ2-7
TGTGCCAGCAGCTTAAGCCTATTAATCGCGAACACCGGGGAGCTGTTTTTT | CASSLSLLIANTGELFF | NA | TRBV7-2 | NA | TRBJ2-2
TGTGCCAGCAGTTACCAGAAGTCAGCGGGGGATATACTCGCAGATACGCAGTATTTT | CASSYQKSAGDILADTQYF | TRBD2 | TRBV6-2/TRBV6-3 | NA | TRBJ2-3
TGTGCCATCAGTGACGGGAATGAGCAGTTCTTC | CAISDGNEQFF | NA | TRBV10-3 | NA | TRBJ2-1
TGTGCCAGCAGCTTAAATCCCGCAGGGGCCAGCTCTGGAAACACCATATATTTT | CASSLNPAGASSGNTIYF | NA | TRBV11-2 | NA | TRBJ1-3
TGTGCCAGTAGTATGGAGCGGACTGAAGCTTTCTTT | CASSMERTEAFF | NA | TRBV19 | NA | TRBJ1-1
TGCAGTGCTAGTCTAAACGGACAGGGTGGACGTGGAAACACCATATATTTT | CSASLNGQGGRGNTIYF | TRBD1 | TRBV20-1 | NA | TRBJ1-3
TGTGCCAGCAGCTATGACAGACAGCAAGAGACCCAGTACTTC | CASSYDRQQETQYF | NA | TRBV7-2 | once | TRBJ2-5
TGTGCCATCAGTGAGGACGGGGGATATGAAAAACTGTTTTTT | CAISEDGGYEKLFF | NA | TRBV10-3 | NA | TRBJ1-4
TGCGCCAGCAGCTTGGATGGACTAGCGGGAGGCGGGTACAATGAGCAGTTCTTC | CASSLDGLAGGGYNEQFF | TRBD2 | TRBV5-1 | NA | TRBJ2-1
TGTGCCTGGAAGGGGTGGGGTAACACTGAAGCTTTCTTT | CAWKGWGNTEAFF | NA | TRBV30 | NA | TRBJ1-1
TGTGCCAGCAGTGAGGTGAGGGGGGGCGGGAGGCGGTGTTGGGATACGCAGTATTTT | CASSEVRGGGRRCWDTQYF | TRBD2 | TRBV6-4 | NA | TRBJ2-3
TGTGCCAGCAGCCCCGGGGGGCCTAACGGAGCCGGGGAGCTGTTTTTT | CASSPGGPNGAGELFF | NA | TRBV5-6 | NA | TRBJ2-2
TGTGCCTGGACTACAGGGACTAGCGGGGGGGCCTGGGAGACCCAGTACTTC | CAWTTGTSGGAWETQYF | TRBD2 | TRBV30 | NA | TRBJ2-5
TGTGCCAGCACCACAGGGGATTCACCCCTCCACTTT | CASTTGDSPLHF | TRBD1 | TRBV3-1/TRBV3-2 | NA | TRBJ1-6
TGCAGTGCTAGTTTACAGGGGACCGGGGAGCTGTTTTTT | CSASLQGTGELFF | TRBD1 | TRBV20-1 | NA | TRBJ2-2
TGTGCCAGCCAGTCGGGGACTACCCCCGAGTTGGACACCGGGGAGCTGTTTTTT | CASQSGTTPELDTGELFF | TRBD2 | TRBV7-6 | NA | TRBJ2-2
TGCAGTGCAGGCGGTGGTTACGAGCAGTACTTC | CSAGGGYEQYF | NA | TRBV20-1 | NA | TRBJ2-7
TGTGCCACTACAGGGGGCCAGACTGAAGCTTTCTTT | CATTGGQTEAFF | TRBD1 | TRBV10-3 | NA | TRBJ1-1
TGTGCCACCAGCAGAAGGACAGGTTCAGAAAAACTGTTTTTT | CATSRRTGSEKLFF | TRBD1 | TRBV15 | few | TRBJ1-4
TGTGCCAGCAGTCGTGCAGGAAAATCCTCCGTAGCTAACTATGGCTACACCTTC | CASSRAGKSSVANYGYTF | NA | TRBV28 | once | TRBJ1-2
TGCGCCAGCAGCCAAGGGGACATTGGTGGCTACACCTTC | CASSQGDIGGYTF | NA | TRBV4-1 | NA | TRBJ1-2
TGTGCCAGCAGCTTATCTACAACTAATGAAAAACTGTTTTTT | CASSLSTTNEKLFF | NA | TRBV7-9 | NA | TRBJ1-4
TGTGCCAGCAGTGAACCGGGTATATCTAACTATGGCTACACCTTC | CASSEPGISNYGYTF | NA | TRBV6-1 | NA | TRBJ1-2
TGTGCCAGCAGTTGGATCGGGACTAGCGGGGCCCCCGGGGAGCTGTTTTTT | CASSWIGTSGAPGELFF | TRBD2 | TRBV6-2/TRBV6-3 | NA | TRBJ2-2
TGTGCCTGGCAACTTACAGGGGGAAATGAAAAACTGTTTTTT | CAWQLTGGNEKLFF | TRBD1 | TRBV30 | NA | TRBJ1-4
TGTGCCAGCAGCTTAAGGGGAAGCGGGTATGGCTACACCTTC | CASSLRGSGYGYTF | NA | TRBV5-4 | NA | TRBJ1-2
TGTGCCAGCAGACCTAGCGGGGGGGCCGGGGAGCTGTTTTTT | CASRPSGGAGELFF | TRBD2 | TRBV6-2/TRBV6-3 | once | TRBJ2-2
TGCGCCAGCAGCTCGGGACAGGGACCTGAAAAACTGTTTTTT | CASSSGQGPEKLFF | TRBD1 | TRBV5-1 | NA | TRBJ1-4
TGCGCCAGCAGCTTGGCCAAGGAGGGTCCTAACTATGGCTACACCTTC | CASSLAKEGPNYGYTF | NA | TRBV5-1 | few | TRBJ1-2
TGTGCCAGCAGCCCGGGACTAGCGGAGGCGGGGGACTACGAGCAGTACTTC | CASSPGLAEAGDYEQYF | TRBD2 | TRBV3-1/TRBV3-2 | NA | TRBJ2-7
TGTGCCAGTGGGGGGGGACAGGCCTACGAGCAGTACTTC | CASGGGQAYEQYF | NA | TRBV28 | NA | TRBJ2-7
TGTGCCAGCAGTGAGCAACTAGGAAGGGCGAGAGTAGCGTCGAATGAGCAGTTCTTC | CASSEQLGRARVASNEQFF | NA | TRBV2 | NA | TRBJ2-1
TGTGCCAGCTCACCACCGCAATTAGGAGTTTACAATGAGCAGTTCTTC | CASSPPQLGVYNEQFF | NA | TRBV18 | once | TRBJ2-1
TGTGCCAGCAGCTTGGTGGCTAGCGGGAGCAATGAGCAGTTCTTC | CASSLVASGSNEQFF | TRBD2 | TRBV5-4 | NA | TRBJ2-1
TGTGCCAGCAGCTTGAGAGGCATGGTAACAAAACTGTTTTTT | CASSLRGMVTKLFF | NA | TRBV11-2 | once | TRBJ1-4
TGTGCCAGCAGCGCCCAGGGTCACACTGAAGCTTTCTTT | CASSAQGHTEAFF | NA | TRBV2 | NA | TRBJ1-1
TGTGCCAGTAGTAGGAGGGGAGGATCCACTGAAGCTTTCTTT | CASSRRGGSTEAFF | NA | TRBV19 | NA | TRBJ1-1